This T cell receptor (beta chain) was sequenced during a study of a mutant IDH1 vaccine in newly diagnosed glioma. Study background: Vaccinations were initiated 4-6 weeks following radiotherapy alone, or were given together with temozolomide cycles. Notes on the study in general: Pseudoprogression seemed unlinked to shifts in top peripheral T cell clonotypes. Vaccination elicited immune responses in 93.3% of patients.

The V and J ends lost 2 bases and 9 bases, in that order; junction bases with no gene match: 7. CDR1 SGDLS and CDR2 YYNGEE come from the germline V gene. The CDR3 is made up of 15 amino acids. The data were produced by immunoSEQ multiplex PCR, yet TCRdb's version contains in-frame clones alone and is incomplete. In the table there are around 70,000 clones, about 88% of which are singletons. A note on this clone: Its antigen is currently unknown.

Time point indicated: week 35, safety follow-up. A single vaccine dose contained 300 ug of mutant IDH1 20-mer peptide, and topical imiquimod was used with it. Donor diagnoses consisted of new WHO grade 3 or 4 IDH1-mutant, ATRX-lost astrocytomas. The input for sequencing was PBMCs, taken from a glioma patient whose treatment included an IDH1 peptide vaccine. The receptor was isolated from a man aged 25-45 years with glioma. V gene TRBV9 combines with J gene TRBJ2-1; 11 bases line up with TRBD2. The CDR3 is CASSVVTSGEGEQFF. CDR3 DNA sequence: TGTGCCAGCAGCGTCGTGACTAGCGGGGAAGGTGAGCAGTTCTTC.